The clone carrying this T cell receptor beta chain was seen a few times. Its antigen is as yet unknown. V was pared by 3 bases and J by 0 bases, with 9 bases of the junction left unmatched. Germline CDR1 SGDLS, CDR2 YYNGEE. The CDR3 sequence is 17 residues long. This specimen belongs to a study of T-cell memory formation after mild COVID-19. Overall study findings and caveats: Memory cells collected pre-infection included some clones that later responded, suggesting cross-reactive memory joined.

A 5'RACE reaction primed in the constant segment made cDNA libraries of TCR alpha and TCR beta, and these carried sample barcodes and UMIs. One entry per CDR3 protein results from TCRdb running MiXCR on the 5' RACE reads. The profile covers about 110,000 distinct CDR3 sequences, with around 15% appearing a single time and about 39% taken by the ten largest. This clonotype was obtained from a young man who had mild COVID-19 (a few samples of this study predate the infection). Cell type and time point are not known. This sequence joins TRBV9 and TRBJ2-3; 8 nucleotides line up with TRBD2. The sequencing input was PBMCs or a T cell subset sorted from them (not recorded which). The CDR3 sequence: CASSGIAGTTSTDTQYF. CDR3 sequence (DNA): TGTGCCAGCAGCGGAATAGCGGGGACCACTAGCACAGATACGCAGTATTTT.